One sample yielded the 9 T cell receptor beta chains listed below, sequenced in a study of cytomegalovirus exposure and HLA in healthy donors (dated by TCRdb to 2017 to 2019). Library generation was performed with the immunoSEQ multiplex PCR assay. For the multiplex PCR, a mixture combining 60 forward primers for TCR Vbeta segments and 13 reverse primers for TCR Jbeta segments was used. Held by TCRdb, this immuneACCESS table contains in-frame sequences only and omits some clones. Under half of the omission traces to an unresolved V gene where checked; the cause of the rest is unknown. This sample has 150,000 to 200,000 clones in its table, and over 65% of those were observed once. Together, the top ten hold around 1.5% of the sample. The specimen sequenced was PBMCs. Receptors originate from a man aged 18 to 29 in good health and CMV-seronegative.

This chain connects TRBV29-1 to TRBJ2-5, with 11 bases identical to TRBD2. Germline V gives CDR1 SQVTM, CDR2 ANQGSEA. V gave up 6 bases and J gave up 2 bases; unmatched junction bases: 8. The CDR3 extends over 15 amino acids. CDR3 bases: TGCAGCGTCATACTAGCGGGGGCACCGCAAGAGACCCAGTACTTC. This encodes CSVILAGAPQETQYF.

The J gene is TRBJ2-2, the V gene TRBV28; D is undetermined. V lost 6 bases to trimming and J lost 4 bases, with 9 bases between them. CDR3 size: 13 residues. Germline V gene data show CDR1 as MDHEN and CDR2 as SYDVKM. CDR3 in amino acids: CASSWPGTGELFF. DNA of the CDR3: TGTGCCAGCAGCTGGCCGGGCACCGGGGAGCTGTTTTTT.

As for this clone: Distinct nucleotide sequences in the sample also encode this CDR3. The chain joins TRBV6-5 to TRBJ2-3; D is unclear. Trimming took 2 bases from V and 1 from J, leaving 4 bases between them. Germline V CDR1 and CDR2: MNHEY, SVGAGI. The CDR3 is 13 residues long. The CDR3 here is CASSYPGTDTQYF. CDR3 in DNA: TGTGCCAGCAGTTACCCGGGCACAGATACGCAGTATTTT.

V is TRBV29-1 and J is TRBJ1-5, with 9 bases matching TRBD1. Trimming removed 7 bases from V and 2 bases from J; junction bases left unmatched: 3. Germline V gives CDR1 SQVTM, CDR2 ANQGSEA. The CDR3 is made up of 13 amino acids. This CDR3 reads CSGGQGGNQPQHF. The DNA for the CDR3 is TGCAGCGGGGGACAGGGAGGCAATCAGCCCCAGCATTTT.

The chain combines TRBV7-2 with TRBJ1-2, with 7 bases fitting TRBD1. The germline gives CDR1 SGHTA, CDR2 FQGNSA. The CDR3 spans 14 residues. Trimming took 1 base from V and 5 from J; bases not matched to a gene: 4. CDR3: CASSLGAGGYGYTF. The CDR3 region has the DNA TGTGCCAGCAGCTTAGGTGCAGGGGGGTATGGCTACACCTTC.

The J gene is TRBJ2-7, the V gene TRBV18; D gene unclear. The length of the CDR3 is 14 residues. Germline loops: CDR1 KGHSH, CDR2 LQKENI. Trimming shortened V by 2 bases and J by 0 bases, and 8 bases separated the two germline ends. CDR3 residues: CASSPNPSSYEQYF. The CDR3 nucleotides read TGTGCCAGCTCACCAAATCCTAGCTCCTACGAGCAGTACTTC.

This clone was seen a single time. The junction does not match germline at one end; this may be a read error. The gene calls are TRBV7-7 and TRBJ2-5, with D maybe TRBD2 (6 bases). Germline V gene data show CDR1 as SSHAT and CDR2 as FNYEAQ (reference sequence). The CDR3 is 13 amino acids. CDR3 sequence: CASSRGAGETQYF. CDR3 in DNA: TGTGCTAGCAGCCGCGGGGCTGGGGAGACCCAGTACTTC.

This clone was observed a single time. The chain carries TRBV7-2 and TRBJ2-2, with 7 bases aligning to TRBD1. CDR1 SGHTA and CDR2 FQGNSA come from the germline V gene. CDR3 length: 12 amino acids. V shed 5 bases, J shed 9 bases, and the junction held 3 bases outside the gene matches. CDR3 loop: CASSTGVRELFF. The CDR3 DNA reads as TGTGCCAGCAGCACAGGGGTCCGGGAGCTGTTTTTT.

V gene TRBV19 combines with J gene TRBJ1-5; 9 nucleotides match TRBD1. CDR1 LNHDA and CDR2 SQIVND come from the germline V gene (reference sequence). V lost 6 bases and J lost 2; bases outside the gene matches: 11. CDR3 size: 17 residues. CDR3 sequence reads: CASRLPGQGHGNQPQHF. The CDR3 DNA is TGTGCCAGTAGACTCCCGGGACAGGGCCACGGCAATCAGCCCCAGCATTTT.